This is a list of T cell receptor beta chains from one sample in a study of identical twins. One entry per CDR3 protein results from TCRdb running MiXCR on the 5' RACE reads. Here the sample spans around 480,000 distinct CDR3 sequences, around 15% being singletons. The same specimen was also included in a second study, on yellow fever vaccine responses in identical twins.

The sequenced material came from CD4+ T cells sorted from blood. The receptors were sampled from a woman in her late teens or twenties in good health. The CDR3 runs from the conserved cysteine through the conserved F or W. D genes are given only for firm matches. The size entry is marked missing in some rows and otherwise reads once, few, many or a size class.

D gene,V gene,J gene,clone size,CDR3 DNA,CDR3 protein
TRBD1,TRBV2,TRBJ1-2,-,TGTGCCAGCAGCGGACAGGCCCCTAACTATGGCTACACCTTC,CASSGQAPNYGYTF
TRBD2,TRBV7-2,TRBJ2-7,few,TGTGCCAGCACCTCCGGGCGGGGGAGCACCTACGAGCAGTACTTC,CASTSGRGSTYEQYF
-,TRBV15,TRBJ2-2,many,TGTGCCACCAGCAGGGATAGGACCGGGGAGCTGTTTTTT,CATSRDRTGELFF
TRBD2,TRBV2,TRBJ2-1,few,TGTGCCAGCAGTGCGGCTAGCGGGATTTTTAATGAGCAGTTCTTC,CASSAASGIFNEQFF
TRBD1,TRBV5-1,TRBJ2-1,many,TGCGCCAGCAGCTCGGACAGGGTTACGGATGAGCAGTTCTTC,CASSSDRVTDEQFF
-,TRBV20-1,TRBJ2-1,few,TGCAGTGCCATGCGCAGTGAGCAGTTCTTC,CSAMRSEQFF
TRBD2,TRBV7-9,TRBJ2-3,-,TGTGCCAGCAGCTTTAGCGGGAGAGCCACAGATACGCAGTATTTT,CASSFSGRATDTQYF
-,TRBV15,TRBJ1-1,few,TGTGCCACCAGCAGAGATCTTGAAGTGGGTAACACTGAAGCTTTCTTT,CATSRDLEVGNTEAFF
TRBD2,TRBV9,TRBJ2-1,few,TGTGCCAGCAGCCCCCGACTAGCGGGGGAGCGCAATGAGCAGTTCTTC,CASSPRLAGERNEQFF
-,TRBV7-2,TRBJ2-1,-,TGTGCCAGCAGCTCCTCGCCCCGAGCGGACAATGAGCAGTTCTTC,CASSSSPRADNEQFF
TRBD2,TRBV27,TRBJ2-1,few,TGTGCCAGCAGTTTATCTAGCGGGAGGGTCTGGGGAGATGAGCAGTTCTTC,CASSLSSGRVWGDEQFF
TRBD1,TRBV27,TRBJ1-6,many,TGTGCCAGCAGTTTATCCGGACAGGGCCTCTATAATTCACCCCTCCACTTT,CASSLSGQGLYNSPLHF
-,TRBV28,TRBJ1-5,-,TGTGCCAGCAGTCGGGACCTTAAAACTCAGCCCCAGCATTTT,CASSRDLKTQPQHF
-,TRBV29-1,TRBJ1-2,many,TGCAGCGTTGACCTCTATGGCTACACCTTC,CSVDLYGYTF
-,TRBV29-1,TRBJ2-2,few,TGCAGCGTTGGTCGCAGGGCCGGGGAGCTGTTTTTT,CSVGRRAGELFF
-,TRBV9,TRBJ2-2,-,TGTGCCAGCAGCGTATATGTCACCGGGGAGCTGTTTTTT,CASSVYVTGELFF
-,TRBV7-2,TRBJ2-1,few,TGTGCCAGCAGCTTAGACCAAAAAACCAATGAGCAGTTCTTC,CASSLDQKTNEQFF
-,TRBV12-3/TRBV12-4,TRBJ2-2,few,TGTGCCAGCCCGGTCGGGGCAGCAGCGAACACCGGGGAGCTGTTTTTT,CASPVGAAANTGELFF
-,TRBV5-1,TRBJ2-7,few,TGCGCCAGCAGCTTGGGGCCGGAGAGGGAGCAGTACTTC,CASSLGPEREQYF
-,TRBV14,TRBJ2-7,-,TGTGCCAGCAGCCAAGATCCGGACGACGGGCAGTACTTC,CASSQDPDDGQYF
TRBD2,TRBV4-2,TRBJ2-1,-,TGTGCCAGCAGTGGTGGAGGACTAGCGGGACCCTCATCCTACAATGAGCAGTTCTTC,CASSGGGLAGPSSYNEQFF
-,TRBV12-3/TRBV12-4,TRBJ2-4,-,TGTGCCAGCAGTTTAATGCGGATTAAAAACATTCAGTACTTC,CASSLMRIKNIQYF
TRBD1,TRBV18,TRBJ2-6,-,TGTGCCAGCTCACCTTACTCCGGGACAGGGCTTTCTGGGGCCAACGTCCTGACTTTC,CASSPYSGTGLSGANVLTF
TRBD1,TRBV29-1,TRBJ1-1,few,TGCAGCGTTGGGGGGAGACAGGGGCTGTCTGAAGCTTTCTTT,CSVGGRQGLSEAFF
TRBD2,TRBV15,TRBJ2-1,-,TGTGCCACCAGCCCTAGCGGGAGGGCCTACGAGCAGTTCTTC,CATSPSGRAYEQFF
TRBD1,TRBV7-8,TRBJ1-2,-,TGTGCCAGCAGCTTAGCCGGGGACAGTTTTCAGTATGGCTACACCTTC,CASSLAGDSFQYGYTF
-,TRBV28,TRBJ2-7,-,TGTGCCAGCAGTTTACCCTCAGGGGACTACGAGCAGTACTTC,CASSLPSGDYEQYF
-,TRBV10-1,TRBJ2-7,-,TGCGCCAGCAGTGAGTCTACGACAGCAATATACGAGCAGTACTTC,CASSESTTAIYEQYF
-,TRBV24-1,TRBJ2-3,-,TGTGCCACCAGTGATTTGAAAGGGATCTCCACAGATACGCAGTATTTT,CATSDLKGISTDTQYF
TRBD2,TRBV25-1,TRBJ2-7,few,TGTGCCAGCAGTACCCCCCGGGGGAGCGGGAGGGCCTACGAGCAGTACTTC,CASSTPRGSGRAYEQYF
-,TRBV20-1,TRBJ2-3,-,TGCAGGGGGGCGTCGGGGCGCGGGACAGATACGCAGTATTTT,CRGASGRGTDTQYF
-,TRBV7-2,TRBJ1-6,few,TGTGCCAGCAGCTTATATTCCTCACCCCTCCACTTT,CASSLYSSPLHF
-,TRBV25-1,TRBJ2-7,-,TGTGCCAGCAGTGAAACTGGACGGAGCTCCTACGAGCAGTACTTC,CASSETGRSSYEQYF
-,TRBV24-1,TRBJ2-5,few,TGTGCCACCAGTGTCGCGGGGACCCAAGAGACCCAGTACTTC,CATSVAGTQETQYF
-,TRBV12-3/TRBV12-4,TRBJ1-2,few,TGTGCCAGCACCGAACGGGGGGAATATGGCTACACCTTC,CASTERGEYGYTF
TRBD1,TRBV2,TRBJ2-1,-,TGTGCCAGCAGTCCCGGGACAGGGAATGAGCAGTTCTTC,CASSPGTGNEQFF